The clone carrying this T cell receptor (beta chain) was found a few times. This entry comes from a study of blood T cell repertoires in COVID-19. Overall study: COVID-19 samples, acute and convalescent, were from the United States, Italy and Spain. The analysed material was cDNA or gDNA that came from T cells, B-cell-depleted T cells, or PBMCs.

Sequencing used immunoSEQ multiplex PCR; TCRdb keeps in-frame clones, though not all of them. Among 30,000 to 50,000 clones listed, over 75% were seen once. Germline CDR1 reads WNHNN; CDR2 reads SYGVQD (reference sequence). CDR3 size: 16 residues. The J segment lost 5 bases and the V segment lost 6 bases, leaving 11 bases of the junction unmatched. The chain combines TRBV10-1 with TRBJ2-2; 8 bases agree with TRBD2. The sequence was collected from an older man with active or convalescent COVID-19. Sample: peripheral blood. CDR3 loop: CASSGVSGGWTGELFF. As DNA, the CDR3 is TGCGCCAGCAGCGGCGTGAGCGGGGGCTGGACCGGGGAGCTGTTTTTT.